The subject of this entry is one TCR beta chain. The assay was immunoSEQ multiplex PCR, and TCRdb's table has in-frame clones only and misses some. The profile covers 700,000 or so clones, with over 75% appearing a single time and about 0.011% taken by the ten largest. The CDR3 covers 15 residues. Germline CDR1 and CDR2: LGHNT and FRNRAP. Germline trimming cut 5 bases from V and 4 bases from J; bases unmatched to any gene: 9. The entry originates in a study of shared T cell receptors in the human thymus. These same records also appear under a second study, on human thymus T cells. That publication notes: In unrelated individuals, thymic repertoires overlapped highly, according to related research.

This receptor was taken from a girl under three years old with a congenital heart defect. The chain couples TRBV12-5 to TRBJ2-7; 9 bases line up with TRBD1. Input material: thymocytes. The CDR3 spells CASGPPTGGGYEQYF. The CDR3 coding sequence is TGTGCTAGTGGTCCCCCTACAGGGGGCGGGTACGAGCAGTACTTC.